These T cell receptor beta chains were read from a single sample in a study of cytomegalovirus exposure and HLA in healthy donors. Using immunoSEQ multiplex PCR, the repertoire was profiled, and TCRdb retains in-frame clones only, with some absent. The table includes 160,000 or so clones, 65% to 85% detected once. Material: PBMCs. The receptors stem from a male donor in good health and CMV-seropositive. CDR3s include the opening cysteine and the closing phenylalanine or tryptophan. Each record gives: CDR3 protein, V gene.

CDR3: CASGTGLPPLEAFF
V: TRBV19

CDR3: CASSYSPRGGETQYF
V: TRBV6-5

CDR3: CASSLGGGQPQHF
V: TRBV7-9

CDR3: CASSDRDRAREQYF
V: TRBV6-1

CDR3: CASSLRGQTYEQYF
V: TRBV5-1

CDR3: CASSYTTPRLGSPLHF
V: TRBV6-5

CDR3: CASSVVGGHNEQFF
V: TRBV6-1

CDR3: CASSLVGALGEAFF
V: TRBV5-1

CDR3: CATSRAGYNQPQHF
V: TRBV15

CDR3: CASSAGTGGRTEAFF
V: TRBV5-1

CDR3: CASSLALSGNQPQHF
V: TRBV7-2

CDR3: CASSRYRGDTEAFF
V: TRBV11-3

CDR3: CAGLDRGAYEQYF
V: TRBV10-1

CDR3: CSNTGVDRGTEAFF
V: TRBV29-1

CDR3: CASSLSYEQYF
V: TRBV7-9

CDR3: CASSEQWNTEAFF
V: TRBV6-1

CDR3: CASTGSYEQYF
V: TRBV2

CDR3: CASSLAANTEAFF
V: TRBV7-2

CDR3: CASSQGLAFTDTQYF
V: TRBV4-2

CDR3: CASSLRLGSHSSYEQYF
V: TRBV27

CDR3: CASSFQREGNEQFF
V: TRBV27

CDR3: CASSPPRTANYGYTF
V: TRBV14

CDR3: CASNSRDSYNQPQHF
V: TRBV19

CDR3: CASSLAYEQYF
V: TRBV5-6

CDR3: CASSLGRRYGGSYNEQFF
V: TRBV11-2

CDR3: CASSHPKPGNEQFF
V: TRBV23-1

CDR3: CASSPGLAGEQYF
V: TRBV5-4

CDR3: CASSSAVNTDTQYF
V: TRBV5-1

CDR3: CASSLVGQGWIDEQFF
V: TRBV28

CDR3: CASSPRGGRNTEAFF
V: TRBV27

CDR3: CTSQRQGEAFF
V: TRBV18

CDR3: CASSGDRGRLQKLFF
V: TRBV5-6

CDR3: CASMTDLDYGYTF
V: TRBV6-5

CDR3: CASSSLADTYEQYF
V: TRBV7-9

CDR3: CASSVAGDLLKANYGYTF
V: TRBV9

CDR3: CATSTRGGEAFF
V: TRBV15

CDR3: CASSGTNLLQETQYF
V: TRBV5-1

CDR3: CASSPRFMGPNEKLFF
V: TRBV18

CDR3: CSSSLRSGNTGELFF
V: TRBV7-9